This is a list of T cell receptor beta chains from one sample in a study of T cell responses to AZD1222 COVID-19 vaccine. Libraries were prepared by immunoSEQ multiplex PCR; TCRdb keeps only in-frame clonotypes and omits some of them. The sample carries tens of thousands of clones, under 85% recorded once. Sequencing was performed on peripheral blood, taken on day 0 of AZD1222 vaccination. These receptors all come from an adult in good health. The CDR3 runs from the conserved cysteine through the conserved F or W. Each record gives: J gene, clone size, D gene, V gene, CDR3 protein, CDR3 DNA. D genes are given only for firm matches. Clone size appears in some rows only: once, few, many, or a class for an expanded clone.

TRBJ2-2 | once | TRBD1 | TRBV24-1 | CATSGPDRGGRNTGELFF | TGTGCCACCAGTGGCCCCGACAGGGGAGGACGCAACACCGGGGAGCTGTTTTTT
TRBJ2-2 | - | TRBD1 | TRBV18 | CASSPGTGSTGELFF | TGTGCCAGCTCACCGGGGACAGGGAGCACCGGGGAGCTGTTTTTT
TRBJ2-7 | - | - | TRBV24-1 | CATSDQAGYEQYF | TGTGCCACCAGTGATCAGGCGGGTTACGAGCAGTACTTC
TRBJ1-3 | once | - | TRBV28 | CASSPPLVGVSGNTIYF | TGTGCCAGCAGTCCACCCCTGGTCGGAGTCTCTGGAAACACCATATATTTT
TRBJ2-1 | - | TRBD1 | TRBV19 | CASNQDRGLGEQFF | TGTGCCAGTAACCAGGACAGGGGATTAGGGGAGCAGTTCTTC
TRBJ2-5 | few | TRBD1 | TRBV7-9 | CASSSRDSQETQYF | TGTGCCAGCAGCTCCCGGGACAGCCAAGAGACCCAGTACTTC
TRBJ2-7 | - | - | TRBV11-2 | CASSRDTYEQYF | TGTGCCAGCAGCCGGGACACCTACGAGCAGTACTTC
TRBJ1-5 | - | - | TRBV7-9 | CASSFSWAGGRGNQPQHF | TGTGCCAGCAGCTTTAGTTGGGCGGGCGGTCGGGGCAATCAGCCCCAGCATTTT
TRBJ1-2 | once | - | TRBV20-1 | CSAGTYGYTF | TGCAGTGCTGGAACGTATGGCTACACCTTC
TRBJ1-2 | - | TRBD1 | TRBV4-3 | CASSQSITGVGYTF | TGCGCCAGCAGCCAGAGCATTACAGGGGTTGGCTACACCTTC
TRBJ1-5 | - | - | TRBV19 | CASTPEGSNQPQHF | TGTGCCAGTACCCCAGAAGGGAGCAATCAGCCCCAGCATTTT
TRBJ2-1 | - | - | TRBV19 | CASSISSAGSYNEQFF | TGTGCCAGTAGTATAAGTAGCGCGGGCTCCTACAATGAGCAGTTCTTC
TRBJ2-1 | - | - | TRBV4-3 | CASSQGTPGAAYNEQFF | TGCGCCAGCAGCCAAGGGACGCCGGGGGCCGCCTACAATGAGCAGTTCTTC
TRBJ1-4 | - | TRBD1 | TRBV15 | CATSVDRVPNEKLFF | TGTGCCACCAGCGTGGACAGGGTGCCTAATGAAAAACTGTTTTTT
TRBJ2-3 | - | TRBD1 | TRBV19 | CASTPDRATQYF | TGTGCCAGTACCCCGGACAGGGCAACGCAGTATTTT
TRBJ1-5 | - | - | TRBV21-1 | CASSRQGQDQPQHF | TGTGCCAGCAGCAGACAGGGACAGGATCAGCCCCAGCATTTT
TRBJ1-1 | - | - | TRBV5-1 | CASVQGPGALNTEAFF | TGCGCCAGCGTTCAGGGTCCGGGGGCCCTGAACACTGAAGCTTTCTTT
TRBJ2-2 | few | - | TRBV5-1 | CASSLVQSNTGELFF | TGCGCCAGCAGCTTGGTGCAGTCGAACACCGGGGAGCTGTTTTTT
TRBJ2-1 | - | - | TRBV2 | CASTLSGGHNEQFF | TGTGCCAGCACTTTGTCGGGCGGCCACAATGAGCAGTTCTTC
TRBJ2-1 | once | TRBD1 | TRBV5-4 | CASSLGLTRGQGEQFF | TGTGCCAGCAGCTTGGGATTGACCAGGGGGCAAGGTGAGCAGTTCTTC
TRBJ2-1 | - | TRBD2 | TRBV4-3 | CASSQAGGGEQFF | TGCGCCAGCAGCCAAGCGGGGGGTGGTGAGCAGTTCTTC
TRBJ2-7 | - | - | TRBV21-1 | CASSGRGFHEQYF | TGTGCCAGCAGCGGCAGGGGTTTCCACGAGCAGTACTTC